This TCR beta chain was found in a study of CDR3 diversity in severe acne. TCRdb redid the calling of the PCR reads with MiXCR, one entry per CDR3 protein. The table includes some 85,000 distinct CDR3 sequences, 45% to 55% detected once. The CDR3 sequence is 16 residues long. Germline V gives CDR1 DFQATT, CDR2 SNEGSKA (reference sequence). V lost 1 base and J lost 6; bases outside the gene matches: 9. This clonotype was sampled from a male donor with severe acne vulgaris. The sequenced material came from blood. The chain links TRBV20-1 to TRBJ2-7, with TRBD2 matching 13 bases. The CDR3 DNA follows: TGCAGTGCTAGAGGGACTAGCGGGAGATCAGGGTCCGAGCAGTACTTC. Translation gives CSARGTSGRSGSEQYF.